This T cell receptor (beta chain) was observed in a study of T cell repertoires in cytomegalovirus infection. V lost 0 bases and J 5 bases, leaving 13 bases between the germline ends. Germline assignment: CDR1 SEHNR and CDR2 FQNEAQ (reference sequence). The CDR3 consists of 15 residues. MiXCR, applied by TCRdb to the reads, yields one record per CDR3 protein. The sample holds approximately 770,000 distinct CDR3 sequences, approximately 32% seen once. Regarding the study as a whole: Adding up the frequency of public TCR beta families identified people who carried CMV plus the relevant HLA.

This clonotype was counted only a few times. Its antigen is still unknown. Sequencing was performed on cultured CD8+ T cells from PBMCs, taken from culture after CMV antigen stimulation. The chain couples TRBV7-9 to TRBJ2-5; TRBD2 might be the D (6 bases). The clonotype originates from a human donor in good health (CMV status not recorded). Some clones in this sample may be carry-over from other donors' samples. The DNA for the CDR3 is TGTGCCAGCAGCTTAGCGCTCGGGGAGGTCGAGACCCAGTACTTC. Translation gives CASSLALGEVETQYF.